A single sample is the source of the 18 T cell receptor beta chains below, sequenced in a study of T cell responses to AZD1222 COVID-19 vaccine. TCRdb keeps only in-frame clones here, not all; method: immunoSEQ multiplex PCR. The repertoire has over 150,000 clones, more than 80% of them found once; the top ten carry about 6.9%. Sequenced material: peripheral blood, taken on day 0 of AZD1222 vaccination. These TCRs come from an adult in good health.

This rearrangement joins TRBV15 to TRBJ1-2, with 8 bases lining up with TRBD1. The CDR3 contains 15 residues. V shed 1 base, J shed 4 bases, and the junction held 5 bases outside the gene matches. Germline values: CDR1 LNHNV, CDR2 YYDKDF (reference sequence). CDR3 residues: CATSRGGQDIYGYTF. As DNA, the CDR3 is TGTGCCACCAGCAGAGGGGGACAGGACATCTATGGCTACACCTTC.

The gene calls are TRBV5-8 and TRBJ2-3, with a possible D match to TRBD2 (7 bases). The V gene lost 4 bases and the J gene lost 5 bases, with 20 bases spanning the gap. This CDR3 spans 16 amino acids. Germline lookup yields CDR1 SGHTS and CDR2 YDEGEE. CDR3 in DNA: TGTGCCAGCAGCAATGGTATAGGGGGGAGGGGAGATACGCAGTATTTT. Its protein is CASSNGIGGRGDTQYF.

This chain's CDR3 is CASSHRDRAGAEAFF. In DNA form, the CDR3 reads TGTGCCAGCAGTCACCGGGACAGGGCGGGCGCTGAAGCTTTCTTT. The chain joins TRBV6-5 to TRBJ1-1; 9 bases match TRBD1. The ends lost 5 bases at V and 6 bases at J; junction bases unmatched: 10. Germline V gene lookup returns CDR1 MNHEY and CDR2 SVGAGI. The CDR3 extends over 15 amino acids.

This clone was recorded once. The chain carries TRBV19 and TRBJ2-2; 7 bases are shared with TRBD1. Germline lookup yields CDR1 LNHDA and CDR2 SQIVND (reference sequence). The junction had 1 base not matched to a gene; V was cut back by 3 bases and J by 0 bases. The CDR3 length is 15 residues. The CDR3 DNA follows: TGTGCCAGTAGTATCACAGGGGCGAACACCGGGGAGCTGTTTTTT. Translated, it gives CASSITGANTGELFF.

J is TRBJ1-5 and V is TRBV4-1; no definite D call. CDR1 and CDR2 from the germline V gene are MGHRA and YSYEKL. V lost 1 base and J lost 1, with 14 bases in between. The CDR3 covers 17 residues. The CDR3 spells CASSQGPSVWSNQPQHF. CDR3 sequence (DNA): TGCGCCAGCAGCCAAGGACCTTCAGTATGGAGCAATCAGCCCCAGCATTTT.

The CDR3 reads CASSPGHRSETQYF. CDR3 DNA sequence: TGCGCCAGCAGCCCCGGGCACAGGTCGGAGACCCAGTACTTC. The chain couples TRBV5-1 to TRBJ2-5; possible D gene TRBD1, 5 bases. CDR3 length equals 14 residues. Between the trimmed V and J ends, which lost 4 bases and 5 bases, there was a span of 15 bases. The germline gives CDR1 SGHRS, CDR2 YFSETQ.

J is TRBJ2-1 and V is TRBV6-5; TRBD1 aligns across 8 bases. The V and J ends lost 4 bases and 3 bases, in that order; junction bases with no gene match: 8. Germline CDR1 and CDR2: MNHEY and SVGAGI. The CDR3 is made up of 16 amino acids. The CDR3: CASSSPDRDGYNEQFF. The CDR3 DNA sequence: TGTGCCAGCAGTTCCCCGGACAGGGATGGCTACAATGAGCAGTTCTTC.

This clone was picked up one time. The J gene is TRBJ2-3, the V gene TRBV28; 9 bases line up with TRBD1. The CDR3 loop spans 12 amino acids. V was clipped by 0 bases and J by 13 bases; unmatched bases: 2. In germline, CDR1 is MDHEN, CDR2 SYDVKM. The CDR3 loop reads CASSLWDRGKYF. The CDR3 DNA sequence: TGTGCCAGCAGTTTATGGGACAGGGGAAAGTATTTT.

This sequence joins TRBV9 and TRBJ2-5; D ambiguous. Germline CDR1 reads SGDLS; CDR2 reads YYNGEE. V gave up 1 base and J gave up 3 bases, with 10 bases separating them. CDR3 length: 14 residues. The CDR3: CASSVSGVEETQYF. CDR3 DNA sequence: TGTGCCAGCAGCGTAAGTGGGGTGGAAGAGACCCAGTACTTC.

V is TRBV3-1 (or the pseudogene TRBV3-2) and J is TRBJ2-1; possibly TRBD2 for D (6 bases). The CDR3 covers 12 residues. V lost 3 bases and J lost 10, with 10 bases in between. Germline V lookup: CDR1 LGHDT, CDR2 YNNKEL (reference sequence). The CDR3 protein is CASSQGGGEQFF. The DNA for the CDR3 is TGTGCCAGCAGCCAGGGGGGTGGCGAGCAGTTCTTC.

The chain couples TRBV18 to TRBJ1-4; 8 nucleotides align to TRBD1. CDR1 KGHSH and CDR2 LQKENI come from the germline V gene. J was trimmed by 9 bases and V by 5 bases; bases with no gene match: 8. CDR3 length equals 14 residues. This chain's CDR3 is CASSWETGEKKLFF. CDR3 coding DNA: TGTGCCAGCTCATGGGAGACAGGGGAGAAAAAACTGTTTTTT.

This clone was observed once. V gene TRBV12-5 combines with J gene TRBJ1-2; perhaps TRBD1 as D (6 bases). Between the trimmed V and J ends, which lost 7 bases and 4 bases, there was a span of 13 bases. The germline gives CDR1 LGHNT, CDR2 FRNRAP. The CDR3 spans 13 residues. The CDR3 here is CASARDNLYGYTF. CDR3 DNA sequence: TGTGCTAGTGCCCGGGACAATCTCTATGGCTACACCTTC.

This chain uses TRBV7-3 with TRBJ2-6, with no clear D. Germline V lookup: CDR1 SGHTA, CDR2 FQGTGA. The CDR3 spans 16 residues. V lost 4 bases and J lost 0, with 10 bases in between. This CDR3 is CASSYPSPSGANVLTF. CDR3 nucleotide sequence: TGTGCCAGCAGCTACCCTTCACCCTCTGGGGCCAACGTCCTGACTTTC. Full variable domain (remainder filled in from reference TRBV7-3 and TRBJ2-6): GAGVSQTPSNKVTEKGKYVELRCDPISGHTALYWYRQSLGQGPEFLIYFQGTGAADDSGLPNDRFFAVRPEGSVSTLKIQRTERGDSAVYLCASSYPSPSGANVLTFGAGSRLTVL.

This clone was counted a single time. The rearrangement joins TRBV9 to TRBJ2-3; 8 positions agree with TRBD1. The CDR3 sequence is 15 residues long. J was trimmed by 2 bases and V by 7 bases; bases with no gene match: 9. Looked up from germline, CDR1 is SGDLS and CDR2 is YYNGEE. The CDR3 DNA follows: TGTGCCAGCGGGCCTCGACAGGGGTACACAGATACGCAGTATTTT. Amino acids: CASGPRQGYTDTQYF.

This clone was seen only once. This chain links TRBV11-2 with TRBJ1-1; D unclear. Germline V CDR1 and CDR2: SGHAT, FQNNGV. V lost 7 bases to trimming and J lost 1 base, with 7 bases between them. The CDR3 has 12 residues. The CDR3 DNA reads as TGTGCCAGCACATATGGGAACACTGAAGCTTTCTTT. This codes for CASTYGNTEAFF.

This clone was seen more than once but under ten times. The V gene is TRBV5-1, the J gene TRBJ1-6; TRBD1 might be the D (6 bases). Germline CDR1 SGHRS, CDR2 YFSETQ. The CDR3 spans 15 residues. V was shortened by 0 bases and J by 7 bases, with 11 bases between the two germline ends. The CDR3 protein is CASSLDRAVNSPLHF. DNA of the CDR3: TGCGCCAGCAGCTTGGACAGGGCTGTAAATTCACCCCTCCACTTT.

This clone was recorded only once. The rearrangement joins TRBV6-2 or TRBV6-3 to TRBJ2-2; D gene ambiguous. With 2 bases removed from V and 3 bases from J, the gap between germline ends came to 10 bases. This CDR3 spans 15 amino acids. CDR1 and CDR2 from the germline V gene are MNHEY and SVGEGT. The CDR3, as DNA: TGTGCCAGCAGTTACGTTGCACCCTACACCGGGGAGCTGTTTTTT. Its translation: CASSYVAPYTGELFF.

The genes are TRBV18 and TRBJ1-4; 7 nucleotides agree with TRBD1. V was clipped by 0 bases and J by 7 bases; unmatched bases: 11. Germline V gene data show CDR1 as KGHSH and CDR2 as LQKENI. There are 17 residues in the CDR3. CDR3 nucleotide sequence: TGTGCCAGCTCACCACCGGGCGACAGGGACCGGGGTGAAAAACTGTTTTTT. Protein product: CASSPPGDRDRGEKLFF. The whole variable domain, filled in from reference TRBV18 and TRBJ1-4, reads NAGVMQNPRHLVRRRGQEARLRCSPMKGHSHVYWYRQLPEEGLKFMVYLQKENIIDESGMPKERFSAEFPKEGPSILRIQQVVRGDSAAYFCASSPPGDRDRGEKLFFGSGTQLSVL.